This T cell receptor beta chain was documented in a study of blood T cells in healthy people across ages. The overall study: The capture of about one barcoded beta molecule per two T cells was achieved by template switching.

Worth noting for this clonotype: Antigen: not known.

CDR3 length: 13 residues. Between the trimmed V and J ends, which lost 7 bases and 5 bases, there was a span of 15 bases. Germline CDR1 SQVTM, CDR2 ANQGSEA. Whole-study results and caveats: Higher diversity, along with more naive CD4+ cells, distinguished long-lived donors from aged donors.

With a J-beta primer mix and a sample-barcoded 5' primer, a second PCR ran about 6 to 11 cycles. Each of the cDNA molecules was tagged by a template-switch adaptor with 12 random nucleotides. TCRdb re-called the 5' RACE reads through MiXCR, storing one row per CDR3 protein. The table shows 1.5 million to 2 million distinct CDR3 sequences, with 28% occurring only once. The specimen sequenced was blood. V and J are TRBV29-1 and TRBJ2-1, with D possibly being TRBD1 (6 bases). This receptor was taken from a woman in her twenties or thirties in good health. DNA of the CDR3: TGCAGCGGAACAGGGTTATATAACAATGAGCAGTTCTTC. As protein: CSGTGLYNNEQFF.